These T cell receptor beta chains were read from a single sample in a study of response to subunit inactivated influenza vaccine. Each CDR3 protein gets one entry after TCRdb re-called the RT-PCR reads with MiXCR. Altogether about 800,000 distinct CDR3 sequences are present, about 20% being singletons, with the ten largest covering roughly 10%. Sequencing used PBMCs from blood, obtained about 5 days after vaccination. The receptors derive from a man aged 50-59 years who received an inactivated influenza vaccine. The CDR3 runs from the conserved cysteine through the conserved F or W. A D gene is named only where the DNA matches it firmly. Size is stated for part of the rows, as once, few or many counts, or as a class when the clone is expanded.

CDR3 DNA: TGTGCCAGCAGCCCGAACTTGGGAGGGGGCTTAGAGACCCAGTACTTC
CDR3 protein: CASSPNLGGGLETQYF
J gene: TRBJ2-5
clone size: few
CDR3 length: 16
V gene: TRBV7-2
D gene: NA

CDR3 DNA: TGTGCCAGCAGTATGCCGGGACCCGAGAACGAGCAGTACTTC
CDR3 protein: CASSMPGPENEQYF
J gene: TRBJ2-7
clone size: NA
CDR3 length: 14
V gene: TRBV6-1
D gene: NA

CDR3 DNA: TGTGCCACCAGCAGAGAGGGGCGGAACCAAGAGACCCAGTACTTC
CDR3 protein: CATSREGRNQETQYF
J gene: TRBJ2-5
clone size: NA
CDR3 length: 15
V gene: TRBV15
D gene: NA

CDR3 DNA: TGTGCCAGCAGTTTAGGAGGGACAGCTGGAAACACCATATATTTT
CDR3 protein: CASSLGGTAGNTIYF
J gene: TRBJ1-3
clone size: many
CDR3 length: 15
V gene: TRBV12-3/TRBV12-4
D gene: TRBD1

CDR3 DNA: TGTGCCAGCAGTTTAAAATACAGGGCAAACTATGGCTACACCTTC
CDR3 protein: CASSLKYRANYGYTF
J gene: TRBJ1-2
clone size: NA
CDR3 length: 15
V gene: TRBV27
D gene: NA

CDR3 DNA: TGTGCCAGCAGCTTTTCCGCCTGGGTTGGCACAGATACGCAGTATTTT
CDR3 protein: CASSFSAWVGTDTQYF
J gene: TRBJ2-3
clone size: NA
CDR3 length: 16
V gene: TRBV7-2
D gene: NA

CDR3 DNA: TGCGCCAGCAGCCCCCGGACAGGGGACTCCTACGAGCAGTACTTC
CDR3 protein: CASSPRTGDSYEQYF
J gene: TRBJ2-7
clone size: few
CDR3 length: 15
V gene: TRBV5-1
D gene: TRBD1

CDR3 DNA: TGCGCCAGCAACCATCCGGGGGGGGGGCGAGAGACCCAGTACTTC
CDR3 protein: CASNHPGGGRETQYF
J gene: TRBJ2-5
clone size: few
CDR3 length: 15
V gene: TRBV4-1
D gene: TRBD2

CDR3 DNA: TGTGCCAGCAGTCCCGGGGCCCAGCCCCAGCATTTT
CDR3 protein: CASSPGAQPQHF
J gene: TRBJ1-5
clone size: NA
CDR3 length: 12
V gene: TRBV12-3/TRBV12-4
D gene: NA

CDR3 DNA: TGTGCCAGCAGTTACTTCCTCGCGGGGGGCCCCACGACCGGGGAGCTGTTTTTT
CDR3 protein: CASSYFLAGGPTTGELFF
J gene: TRBJ2-2
clone size: NA
CDR3 length: 18
V gene: TRBV6-2/TRBV6-3
D gene: TRBD2

CDR3 DNA: TGTGCCAGTATAAGGGGTCAGGACGGACCCTACGAGCAGTACTTC
CDR3 protein: CASIRGQDGPYEQYF
J gene: TRBJ2-7
clone size: NA
CDR3 length: 15
V gene: TRBV2
D gene: NA

CDR3 DNA: TGTGCCAGCAGCCAAGATCTCGGGAGGGAGACCCAGTACTTC
CDR3 protein: CASSQDLGRETQYF
J gene: TRBJ2-5
clone size: many
CDR3 length: 14
V gene: TRBV4-2
D gene: TRBD2

CDR3 DNA: TGTGCCACCAGCAGACCCTTCCGAGGGGCGAACACTGAAGCTTTCTTT
CDR3 protein: CATSRPFRGANTEAFF
J gene: TRBJ1-1
clone size: NA
CDR3 length: 16
V gene: TRBV15
D gene: NA

CDR3 DNA: TGTGCCAGCAGCTGGGGGGTGCTAGCGGGAGCTTACGAGCAGTACTTC
CDR3 protein: CASSWGVLAGAYEQYF
J gene: TRBJ2-7
clone size: few
CDR3 length: 16
V gene: TRBV7-2
D gene: TRBD2

CDR3 DNA: TGCAGTGCTAGTTCCGGGGGCCAGGCTTCACCCCTCCACTTT
CDR3 protein: CSASSGGQASPLHF
J gene: TRBJ1-6
clone size: few
CDR3 length: 14
V gene: TRBV20-1
D gene: NA

CDR3 DNA: TGCAGCGTTTTTGACAGGGGCATACGAAGGAACACTGAAGCTTTCTTT
CDR3 protein: CSVFDRGIRRNTEAFF
J gene: TRBJ1-1
clone size: few
CDR3 length: 16
V gene: TRBV29-1
D gene: TRBD1

CDR3 DNA: TGTGCCAGCACCCTCGCGGGGGCTAACACTGAAGCTTTCTTT
CDR3 protein: CASTLAGANTEAFF
J gene: TRBJ1-1
clone size: NA
CDR3 length: 14
V gene: TRBV12-3/TRBV12-4
D gene: NA

CDR3 DNA: TGCGCCAGCAGCTGGAGGATTACCCGAGCCGAGCAGTACTTC
CDR3 protein: CASSWRITRAEQYF
J gene: TRBJ2-7
clone size: few
CDR3 length: 14
V gene: TRBV5-1
D gene: NA

CDR3 DNA: TGTGCCAGCAGTTTAGGAACGGGACTAGCGACCGGGGAGCTGTTTTTT
CDR3 protein: CASSLGTGLATGELFF
J gene: TRBJ2-2
clone size: few
CDR3 length: 16
V gene: TRBV12-3/TRBV12-4
D gene: TRBD2

CDR3 DNA: TGCAGTGCTAGGCGCCCACAGGTACCCTATGGCTACACCTTC
CDR3 protein: CSARRPQVPYGYTF
J gene: TRBJ1-2
clone size: few
CDR3 length: 14
V gene: TRBV20-1
D gene: NA

CDR3 DNA: TGTGCCAGCAGCCTCCCCGACGGGGAGCTGTTTTTT
CDR3 protein: CASSLPDGELFF
J gene: TRBJ2-2
clone size: NA
CDR3 length: 12
V gene: TRBV13
D gene: NA

CDR3 DNA: TGTGCCAGCAGCCTATTCTCAGGACAGGGTTACTACGAGCAGTACTTC
CDR3 protein: CASSLFSGQGYYEQYF
J gene: TRBJ2-7
clone size: NA
CDR3 length: 16
V gene: TRBV7-9
D gene: TRBD1

CDR3 DNA: TGTGCCAGCATTCCGGGGATAGCGGGAGGGCCGGGGCAGTTCTTC
CDR3 protein: CASIPGIAGGPGQFF
J gene: TRBJ2-1
clone size: once
CDR3 length: 15
V gene: TRBV28
D gene: TRBD2

CDR3 DNA: TGTGCCAGCAGCCATAGCGGGGTATCAGATACGCAGTATTTT
CDR3 protein: CASSHSGVSDTQYF
J gene: TRBJ2-3
clone size: few
CDR3 length: 14
V gene: TRBV7-2
D gene: TRBD2

CDR3 DNA: TGTGCCATCAGTGAGTCGAGTGGGGGAGAGACCCAGTACTTC
CDR3 protein: CAISESSGGETQYF
J gene: TRBJ2-5
clone size: NA
CDR3 length: 14
V gene: TRBV10-3
D gene: NA

CDR3 DNA: TGTGCCAGCAGCTTAGCGACTAGCGTCTCCTACAATGAGCAGTTCTTC
CDR3 protein: CASSLATSVSYNEQFF
J gene: TRBJ2-1
clone size: NA
CDR3 length: 16
V gene: TRBV7-2
D gene: TRBD2

CDR3 DNA: TGTGCCAGCTCACCACAAGGACTAGCGGACGCCTACGAGCAGTACTTC
CDR3 protein: CASSPQGLADAYEQYF
J gene: TRBJ2-7
clone size: many
CDR3 length: 16
V gene: TRBV18
D gene: TRBD2

CDR3 DNA: TGTGCCAGCAAGTTGATGCTCGGCCGCGATGAGCAGTTCTTC
CDR3 protein: CASKLMLGRDEQFF
J gene: TRBJ2-1
clone size: many
CDR3 length: 14
V gene: TRBV12-3/TRBV12-4
D gene: NA

CDR3 DNA: TGTGCCAGCAGCAAAGCCTCAACCATTATCTACGAGCAGTACTTC
CDR3 protein: CASSKASTIIYEQYF
J gene: TRBJ2-7
clone size: NA
CDR3 length: 15
V gene: TRBV11-2
D gene: NA

CDR3 DNA: TGCGCCAGCAGAAGGACAGGGTCCGACGGGGAGCTGTTTTTT
CDR3 protein: CASRRTGSDGELFF
J gene: TRBJ2-2
clone size: NA
CDR3 length: 14
V gene: TRBV5-1
D gene: TRBD1

CDR3 DNA: TGCGCCAGCAGCTTGGGACTAGCGGGGGACACAGATACGCAGTATTTT
CDR3 protein: CASSLGLAGDTDTQYF
J gene: TRBJ2-3
clone size: many
CDR3 length: 16
V gene: TRBV5-1
D gene: TRBD2

CDR3 DNA: TGTGCCAGCAGCTTAGGCGCAGGACAGGTTACCTACGAGCAGTACTTC
CDR3 protein: CASSLGAGQVTYEQYF
J gene: TRBJ2-7
clone size: NA
CDR3 length: 16
V gene: TRBV7-9
D gene: TRBD1

CDR3 DNA: TGCAGCGTTGGTTCCGGCTCTGGAAACACCATATATTTT
CDR3 protein: CSVGSGSGNTIYF
J gene: TRBJ1-3
clone size: few
CDR3 length: 13
V gene: TRBV29-1
D gene: NA

CDR3 DNA: TGTGCCAGCAGTTTAGTATTGACCCTGGGCACTGAAGCTTTCTTT
CDR3 protein: CASSLVLTLGTEAFF
J gene: TRBJ1-1
clone size: NA
CDR3 length: 15
V gene: TRBV12-3/TRBV12-4
D gene: NA

CDR3 DNA: TGCGCCAGCAGCCAAACGGACAGGGGGCACTACGAGCAGTACTTC
CDR3 protein: CASSQTDRGHYEQYF
J gene: TRBJ2-7
clone size: NA
CDR3 length: 15
V gene: TRBV4-1
D gene: TRBD1

CDR3 DNA: TGTGCCAGCAGCGTAACCGAAGGCAGTGAGCAGTTCTTC
CDR3 protein: CASSVTEGSEQFF
J gene: TRBJ2-1
clone size: few
CDR3 length: 13
V gene: TRBV9
D gene: NA

CDR3 DNA: TGCAGCGTGGGACAGGGGGATGAAGCTTTCTTT
CDR3 protein: CSVGQGDEAFF
J gene: TRBJ1-1
clone size: few
CDR3 length: 11
V gene: TRBV29-1
D gene: TRBD1

CDR3 DNA: TGTGCCAGCAGCTCCGGGACAGGGATATCGAGTGAAAAACTGTTTTTT
CDR3 protein: CASSSGTGISSEKLFF
J gene: TRBJ1-4
clone size: NA
CDR3 length: 16
V gene: TRBV7-6
D gene: TRBD1

CDR3 DNA: TGCAGTGCTAAGCTCCAGGGGGGAGAGACCCAGTACTTC
CDR3 protein: CSAKLQGGETQYF
J gene: TRBJ2-5
clone size: many
CDR3 length: 13
V gene: TRBV20-1
D gene: NA

CDR3 DNA: TGCGCCAGCAGCCAGTACGACAGGGTCACCTACAATGAGCAGTTCTTC
CDR3 protein: CASSQYDRVTYNEQFF
J gene: TRBJ2-1
clone size: few
CDR3 length: 16
V gene: TRBV4-1
D gene: TRBD1

CDR3 DNA: TGCGCCAGCAGCATAGACAGACCCAATGAGCAGTTCTTC
CDR3 protein: CASSIDRPNEQFF
J gene: TRBJ2-1
clone size: NA
CDR3 length: 13
V gene: TRBV5-1
D gene: NA

CDR3 DNA: TGTGCCTTCAGTTTCCGGGGACTGCCCACCTTTAGCTCCTACAATGAGCAGTTCTTC
CDR3 protein: CAFSFRGLPTFSSYNEQFF
J gene: TRBJ2-1
clone size: few
CDR3 length: 19
V gene: TRBV2
D gene: NA

CDR3 DNA: TGTGCCAGCAGGGCGATAGCGACTAGCTACAATGAGCAGTTCTTC
CDR3 protein: CASRAIATSYNEQFF
J gene: TRBJ2-1
clone size: NA
CDR3 length: 15
V gene: TRBV6-1
D gene: NA

CDR3 DNA: TGTGCCAGCAGAGGATCTAGGAATGAGCAGTTCTTC
CDR3 protein: CASRGSRNEQFF
J gene: TRBJ2-1
clone size: few
CDR3 length: 12
V gene: TRBV6-5
D gene: NA

CDR3 DNA: TGTGCCAGCAGTGAAGCACCAAGCGGAGATACGCAGTATTTT
CDR3 protein: CASSEAPSGDTQYF
J gene: TRBJ2-3
clone size: NA
CDR3 length: 14
V gene: TRBV6-1
D gene: NA

CDR3 DNA: TGCAGTGCTAGAGATGGGGGACTAGCGGGAAACTACAATGAGCAGTTCTTC
CDR3 protein: CSARDGGLAGNYNEQFF
J gene: TRBJ2-1
clone size: NA
CDR3 length: 17
V gene: TRBV20-1
D gene: TRBD2

CDR3 DNA: TGCAGAGTCGACAGGGGCAACACCGGGGAGCTGTTTTTT
CDR3 protein: CRVDRGNTGELFF
J gene: TRBJ2-2
clone size: once
CDR3 length: 13
V gene: TRBV20-1
D gene: TRBD1

CDR3 DNA: TGTGCCAGCAGCCAAGAACCCATAGCGAGCACCGGGGAGCTGTTTTTT
CDR3 protein: CASSQEPIASTGELFF
J gene: TRBJ2-2
clone size: NA
CDR3 length: 16
V gene: TRBV4-2
D gene: NA

CDR3 DNA: TGTGCCAGCAGTTTTTCGCGTCAAGAGACCCAGTACTTC
CDR3 protein: CASSFSRQETQYF
J gene: TRBJ2-5
clone size: many
CDR3 length: 13
V gene: TRBV12-3/TRBV12-4
D gene: NA

CDR3 DNA: TGTGCCAGCAGTCGTGAGGGGACTAATGAAAAACTGTTTTTT
CDR3 protein: CASSREGTNEKLFF
J gene: TRBJ1-4
clone size: few
CDR3 length: 14
V gene: TRBV2
D gene: NA

CDR3 DNA: TGTGCCAGCAGCTTAGGATCGACAGGACGATGGCATTCACCCCTCCACTTT
CDR3 protein: CASSLGSTGRWHSPLHF
J gene: TRBJ1-6
clone size: many
CDR3 length: 17
V gene: TRBV7-2
D gene: NA

CDR3 DNA: TGCGCCAGCAGTGGACGGGACAGGTATACGCAGTATTTT
CDR3 protein: CASSGRDRYTQYF
J gene: TRBJ2-3
clone size: NA
CDR3 length: 13
V gene: TRBV10-1
D gene: TRBD1

CDR3 DNA: TGTGCCAGCAGCTCGCCACGGTGGGGGACAAAACCCCCGAATGAGCAGTTCTTC
CDR3 protein: CASSSPRWGTKPPNEQFF
J gene: TRBJ2-1
clone size: NA
CDR3 length: 18
V gene: TRBV11-1
D gene: NA

CDR3 DNA: TGTGCCAGCAGCCAAGATGTCGCAGGACAGAACACCGGGGAGCTGTTTTTT
CDR3 protein: CASSQDVAGQNTGELFF
J gene: TRBJ2-2
clone size: few
CDR3 length: 17
V gene: TRBV4-2
D gene: NA

CDR3 DNA: TGTGCCAGCAGCTTGGCCTCTAACCGGGATACCCAGTACTTC
CDR3 protein: CASSLASNRDTQYF
J gene: TRBJ2-5
clone size: NA
CDR3 length: 14
V gene: TRBV5-6
D gene: NA

CDR3 DNA: TGCAGTGCTAGAGATGGCGGATATCTAGCCTACGAGCAGTACTTC
CDR3 protein: CSARDGGYLAYEQYF
J gene: TRBJ2-7
clone size: few
CDR3 length: 15
V gene: TRBV20-1
D gene: NA

CDR3 DNA: TGCAGCGTTGGCAGGGAGACTCAAGAGACCCAGTACTTC
CDR3 protein: CSVGRETQETQYF
J gene: TRBJ2-5
clone size: many
CDR3 length: 13
V gene: TRBV29-1
D gene: NA

CDR3 DNA: TGTGCCAGCAGGGGACTAGCGGTCGGCCTTCACTACAATGAGCAGTTCTTC
CDR3 protein: CASRGLAVGLHYNEQFF
J gene: TRBJ2-1
clone size: few
CDR3 length: 17
V gene: TRBV11-2
D gene: TRBD2

CDR3 DNA: TGCAGTGCCCGATCCAGCGGAATCGACACCGGGGAGCTGTTTTTT
CDR3 protein: CSARSSGIDTGELFF
J gene: TRBJ2-2
clone size: many
CDR3 length: 15
V gene: TRBV20-1
D gene: NA